This paragraph covers one T cell receptor (beta chain) sequence. What it recognizes is unknown. This sample stems from a study of T-cell memory formation after mild COVID-19. Employing constant-segment primers, 5'RACE generated TCR alpha and TCR beta cDNA libraries bearing sample barcodes and UMIs. TCRdb re-called the 5' RACE reads through MiXCR, storing one row per CDR3 protein. The top ten clones hold 22% of a sample with 250,000 to 300,000 distinct CDR3 sequences, 7.5% to 9.5% of them seen once. Study observations and caveats: CD4+ contracting clones lay mainly in CM and EM, CD8+ ones in EMRA.

With V trimmed by 5 bases and J by 4 bases, 13 bases remained unmatched. Germline values: CDR1 SGHTA, CDR2 FQGNSA. This CDR3 spans 17 amino acids. The chain combines TRBV7-2 with TRBJ1-5, with 8 bases fitting TRBD1. The source of this sequence is a young man who had mild COVID-19 (a few samples of this study predate the infection). Cell type and time point are not known. The specimen sequenced was PBMCs or a T cell subset sorted from them (not recorded which). The CDR3 nucleotides are TGTGCCAGCAGCCTGCACTTCGGGACAGGAGTGAATCAGCCCCAGCATTTT. This gives the protein CASSLHFGTGVNQPQHF.